The 13 T cell receptor beta chains presented below share a single source sample, sequenced in a study of cytomegalovirus exposure and HLA in healthy donors. Measured with immunoSEQ multiplex PCR; TCRdb has only the in-frame clones, and not every one. The sample shows some 200,000 clones, about four fifths of them seen only once. Source material: PBMCs. The receptors were gathered from a woman between 18 and 30 years old in good health and CMV-seropositive.

The chain links TRBV18 to TRBJ1-1; TRBD1 is a possible D gene (6 bases). CDR3 length: 15 residues. Looked up from germline, CDR1 is KGHSH and CDR2 is LQKENI. Trimming left V 4 bases short and J 8 bases short, with 20 bases between. In DNA, the CDR3 is TGTGCCAGCTCACAGAACAGGGACTCGGGAGGGGAAGCTTTCTTT. Amino acids: CASSQNRDSGGEAFF.

V and J are TRBV27 and TRBJ2-5; 7 nucleotides align to TRBD2. This CDR3 region has 17 residues. V lost 0 bases to trimming and J lost 4 bases; unmatched junction nucleotides: 11. Looked up from germline, CDR1 is MNHEY and CDR2 is SMNVEV (reference sequence). CDR3 amino acids: CASSLSRDYGGGETQYF. The DNA for the CDR3 is TGTGCCAGCAGTTTATCCCGGGACTATGGGGGTGGAGAGACCCAGTACTTC.

This clone came up once. The J gene is TRBJ1-2, the V gene TRBV6-5, with TRBD1 identical over 7 bases. The CDR3 contains 14 residues. The trim removed 6 bases at V and 0 bases at J, leaving 4 bases unmatched. The germline gives CDR1 MNHEY, CDR2 SVGAGI. CDR3 sequence: CASSEGAANYGYTF. Written as DNA, the CDR3 is TGTGCCAGCAGCGAGGGGGCGGCTAACTATGGCTACACCTTC.

CDR3 in amino acids: CASSEYGAAYNEQFF. In nucleotides, the CDR3 is TGTGCCAGCAGTGAATACGGTGCCGCATACAATGAGCAGTTCTTC. The chain recombines TRBV25-1 with TRBJ2-1; D uncertain. The ends were cut back, 0 bases at V and 4 bases at J, with 10 bases in the middle. Germline-derived CDR1 and CDR2 are MGHDK and SYGVNS. The CDR3 is made up of 15 amino acids.

The chain uses TRBV6-4 and TRBJ2-3; TRBD2 matches 8 bases. Germline loops: CDR1 MRHNA, CDR2 SNTAGT. This CDR3 contains 15 residues. The V and J ends lost 4 bases and 2 bases, in that order; junction bases with no gene match: 5. CDR3 amino acids: CASSGRRGATDTQYF. In DNA form, the CDR3 reads TGTGCCAGCAGTGGAAGGCGGGGGGCCACAGATACGCAGTATTTT.

The chain is built from TRBV6-1 and TRBJ2-7, with 9 bases that match TRBD1. With V trimmed by 4 bases and J by 3 bases, 4 bases remained unmatched. Germline assignment: CDR1 MNHNS and CDR2 SASEGT. CDR3 length: 14 amino acids. The CDR3 protein is CASSARQGGYEQYF. The CDR3 coding sequence is TGTGCCAGCAGTGCCAGACAGGGGGGCTACGAGCAGTACTTC.

The V and J genes are TRBV6-1 and TRBJ2-3, with TRBD2 as a possible D gene (5 bases). This CDR3 spans 15 amino acids. Trimming removed 1 base from V and 6 bases from J, with 14 bases in between. Germline V CDR1 and CDR2: MNHNS, SASEGT. The DNA of the CDR3 is TGTGCCAGCAGTGAAGGGTCTAGCTATCTCGATACGCAGTATTTT. It encodes CASSEGSSYLDTQYF.

The V call is TRBV7-2, the J call TRBJ2-3, with 10 bases fitting TRBD2. Germline V gene data show CDR1 as SGHTA and CDR2 as FQGNSA. This CDR3 spans 16 amino acids. Germline trimming cut 9 bases from V and 0 bases from J; bases unmatched to any gene: 9. The DNA of the CDR3 is TGTGCCAGTCAAGAGCGGGGGGGCATAAGCACAGATACGCAGTATTTT. Protein product: CASQERGGISTDTQYF. The whole variable domain, remainder taken from reference TRBV7-2 and TRBJ2-3, is GAGVSQSPSNKVTEKGKDVELRCDPISGHTALYWYRQSLGQGLEFLIYFQGNSAPDKSGLPSDRFSAERTGGSVSTLTIQRTQQEDSAVYLCASQERGGISTDTQYFGPGTRLTVL.

The rearrangement links TRBV7-5 to TRBJ1-5; TRBD1, the table's D call, lacks a check against the DNA. TRBV7-5 is recorded as a pseudogene. The CDR3 consists of 14 residues. The CDR3, as DNA: TGTGCCAGAAGCTTATGGGCAGGCAATCAGCCCCAGCATTTT. This translates into CARSLWAGNQPQHF.

This clone has a single count. The chain carries TRBV19 and TRBJ1-2, with 12 bases matching TRBD1. The CDR3 contains 14 residues. Germline V lookup: CDR1 LNHDA, CDR2 SQIVND (reference sequence). Trimming removed 6 bases from V and 4 bases from J; junction bases left unmatched: 3. CDR3 region: CASRGTGGPYGYTF. In nucleotides, the CDR3 is TGTGCCAGTAGGGGGACAGGGGGCCCCTATGGCTACACCTTC.

The chain links TRBV5-1 to TRBJ2-5; D is undetermined. The CDR3 sequence is 12 residues long. Trimming left V 5 bases short and J 2 bases short, with 7 bases between. Germline V CDR1 and CDR2: SGHRS, YFSETQ. The CDR3 DNA follows: TGCGCCAGCAGTGGGCAGCAAGAGACCCAGTACTTC. Translating gives CASSGQQETQYF.

V usage is TRBV25-1 and J usage is TRBJ1-4; perhaps TRBD1 as D (6 bases). The CDR3 sequence is 15 residues long. V was trimmed by 0 bases and J by 6 bases, leaving 11 bases between them. Germline CDR1 is MGHDK and CDR2 is SYGVNS. The CDR3 region is CASSEYMGADEKLFF. CDR3 DNA: TGTGCCAGCAGTGAATATATGGGGGCGGATGAAAAACTGTTTTTT.

The table lists this clone with a few counts. The rearrangement joins TRBV6-5 to TRBJ1-1, with TRBD1 matching 7 bases. CDR1 and CDR2 (germline): MNHEY, SVGAGI. The ends lost 4 bases at V and 2 bases at J; junction bases unmatched: 1. CDR3 size: 13 residues. CDR3 sequence: CASSWDSNTEAFF. CDR3 nucleotides: TGTGCCAGCAGTTGGGACAGCAACACTGAAGCTTTCTTT.